This paragraph reports one T cell receptor (beta chain). The antigen this receptor binds is unknown. Qualities for individual bases were not recorded, and no much larger clone is one base off. Clipping removes 6 bases from V and 0 bases from J, with 18 as the unmatched junction base count. CDR1 is given as SNHLY and CDR2 as FYNNEI, both from the germline V gene. The CDR3 holds 19 amino acids from the cysteine to the phenylalanine. Of the read, only the CDR3 DNA is kept; its 57 bases are in frame from base 1. These data are taken from a study of Ad26.COV2.S vaccination and SARS-CoV-2 variants (dated by TCRdb to 2020 to 2023). Regarding the study in general: Donors in the vaccine arm were drawn from COV1001, a phase I-IIa trial of Ad26.COV2.S in healthy adults that was multicentre, randomized, double-blind and placebo-controlled. TCRbeta repertoire sequencing served as the tool for gauging how specific and how broad the SARS-CoV-2-reactive T cell receptors were following Ad26.COV2.S vaccination. Dosing of Ad26.COV2.S was intramuscular, at either 5x10^10 or 1x10^11 viral particles, delivered as one shot or as two shots spaced 56 days apart. Trial participants were randomized into five groups of five: low-dose or high-dose Ad26.COV2.S given once or twice, or placebo on both occasions. Investigators remained blinded to trial group allocation during experiments and outcome assessment. A total of some 30 samples were included in the TCR-sequenced set, comprising some 20 Ad26.COV2.S vaccine recipients, 5 placebo recipients and 8 SARS-CoV-2 convalescent individuals.

Points the paper makes about the study in general: Vaccine and placebo recipients had similar non-spike TCR breadth, a finding consistent with the vaccine containing only spike. It was noted by the authors that total T cell responses may have been underestimated by the TCR breadth and depth analyses. After vaccination, spike-specific CD8+ and CD4+ T cell responses were reported to show substantial breadth. Higher spike-specific TCR breadth was observed in Ad26.COV2.S recipients than in placebo recipients (P = 0.0014). The study was not powered for comparison of responses between vaccine doses or regimens.

The immunoSEQ Assay was the method used to sequence TCRbeta CDR3 regions. After extraction, genomic DNA underwent amplification by bias-controlled multiplex PCR, followed by high-throughput sequencing. The paper's processing steps were these. To quantify the absolute abundance of each unique TCRbeta CDR3 region, sequences were collapsed and filtered. T cell fraction was estimated by normalization of TCRbeta template counts to usable DNA, with usable DNA being measured through amplification of reference genes present in all nucleated cells. Repertoire TCRs were annotated as SARS-CoV-2-specific by exact matching of V gene, CDR3 amino acid sequence and J gene to a known reactive TCR set. MIRA supplied the reference SARS-CoV-2 TCR set, which was filtered for enrichment in COVID-19-positive ImmuneCODE repertoires so that public or cross-reactive TCRs were removed. Drawing on the MIRA antigens, annotated TCRs were analysed further at the level of specific ORF or position within ORF. Breadth was defined as the number of annotated unique rearrangements divided by the total number of unique productive rearrangements, and depth was defined as the summed frequency of the annotated unique rearrangements. Group comparisons of TCR breadth used two-sided Wilcoxon rank-sum tests. As stored in TCRdb, this immuneACCESS dataset retains in-frame rearrangements with V and J assigned. A fraction of the clones does not appear; measured against another copy, unresolved V genes explain less than half of the discrepancy, and the remainder lacks a known reason. V and J calls and clone size follow that table, whereas D and trimming were derived from the DNA. Here the sample has about 350,000 clones; around 89% occur a single time. About 5% of the sample rests with the top ten.

Taken with the paper, the label for treatment or condition translates to: roughly 18 received Ad26.COV2.S at low or high dose, single or two shots; about five received placebo; per-sample allocation not given. Repertoires of vaccine and placebo recipients were sequenced from samples collected on day 63 after the first injection. Between 29 July and 7 August 2020, Cohort 1b enrolled 20 to 30 adults aged 18-55 years at one site in Boston, USA. As a vaccine, Ad26.COV2.S was a replication-incompetent adenovirus type 26 vector that expressed a prefusion-stabilized SARS-CoV-2 spike protein derived from the original Wuhan strain.

Recombination connected TRBV2 to TRBJ2-3; TRBD1 fits 7 bases in the junction. The sample was peripheral blood, taken in a trial of Ad26.COV2.S vaccine versus placebo. The clonotype originates from a person between 18 and 65 years old who received the Ad26.COV2.S COVID-19 vaccine or a placebo. The DNA sequence follows: TGTGCCAGCAGCAATAATATCGGGACAGCTTTATCTAGCACAGATACGCAGTATTTT. The translation is CASSNNIGTALSSTDTQYF.